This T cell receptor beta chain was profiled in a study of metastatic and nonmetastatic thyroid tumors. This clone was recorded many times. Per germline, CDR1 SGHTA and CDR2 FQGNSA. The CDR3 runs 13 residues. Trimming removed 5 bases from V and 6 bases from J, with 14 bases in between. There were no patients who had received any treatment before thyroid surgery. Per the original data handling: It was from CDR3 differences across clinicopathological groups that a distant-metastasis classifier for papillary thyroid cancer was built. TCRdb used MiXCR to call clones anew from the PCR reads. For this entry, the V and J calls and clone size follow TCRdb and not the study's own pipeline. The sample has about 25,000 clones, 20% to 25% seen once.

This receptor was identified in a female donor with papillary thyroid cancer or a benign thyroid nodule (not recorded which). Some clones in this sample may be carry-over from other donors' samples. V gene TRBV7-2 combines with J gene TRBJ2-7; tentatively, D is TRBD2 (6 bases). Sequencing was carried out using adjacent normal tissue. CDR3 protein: CASSPASSAEQYF. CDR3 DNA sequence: TGTGCCAGCAGCCCGGCCTCTAGCGCCGAGCAGTACTTC.